These 8 T cell receptor beta chains came from one sample sequenced in a study of identical twins. A single record per CDR3 protein comes from TCRdb applying MiXCR to the 5' RACE reads. The repertoire holds 300,000 or so distinct CDR3 sequences, roughly 10% seen once, with around 7.1% in the top ten. These same records also appear under a second study, on yellow fever vaccine responses in identical twins.

The sequenced sample was CD8+ T cells sorted from blood. The receptors here all came from a woman aged 18-29 years in good health.

The V gene is TRBV20-1, the J gene TRBJ2-7, with 7 positions matching TRBD1. V lost 3 bases, J lost 4 bases, and 6 bases stayed unmatched. This CDR3 spans 13 amino acids. CDR1 and CDR2 from the germline V gene are DFQATT and SNEGSKA (reference sequence). CDR3 protein: CSARDTGEYEQYF. The CDR3 DNA reads TGCAGTGCTAGGGACACAGGGGAGTACGAGCAGTACTTC.

Many counts were recorded for this clonotype. The V and J genes are TRBV7-9 and TRBJ2-3; D perhaps matches TRBD2 (6 bases). The CDR3 totals 15 residues. V was pared by 3 bases and J by 1 base, with 11 bases between. Germline CDR1 reads SEHNR; CDR2 reads FQNEAQ (reference sequence). The CDR3: CASSLGGPGTDTQYF. The CDR3 nucleotides are TGTGCCAGCAGCTTGGGGGGTCCGGGCACAGATACGCAGTATTTT.

This clonotype was detected ten times or more. CDR3 sequence (DNA): TGCGCCAGCAGGTATGCGGGAGAGGGCCACGAGCAGTACTTC. Amino acids: CASRYAGEGHEQYF. The chain carries TRBV5-1 and TRBJ2-7; 7 positions match TRBD2. Germline CDR1 SGHRS, CDR2 YFSETQ. The CDR3 extends over 14 amino acids. The trim removed 5 bases at V and 5 bases at J, leaving 10 bases unmatched.

This clonotype appeared a few times. The chain joins TRBV9 to TRBJ2-7, with TRBD1 identical over 9 bases. This CDR3 comprises 19 residues. V was clipped by 3 bases and J by 2 bases; unmatched bases: 18. The germline V gene encodes CDR1 SGDLS and CDR2 YYNGEE. CDR3 loop: CASSASRDRVGSGAYEQYF. DNA for the CDR3: TGTGCCAGCAGCGCCAGCCGGGACAGGGTGGGCTCAGGGGCCTACGAGCAGTACTTC. Full variable domain (remainder filled in from reference TRBV9 and TRBJ2-7): DSGVTQTPKHLITATGQRVTLRCSPRSGDLSVYWYQQSLDQGLQFLIQYYNGEERAKGNILERFSAQQFPDLHSELNLSSLELGDSALYFCASSASRDRVGSGAYEQYFGPGTRLTVT.

This clonotype was seen more than once but under ten times. The J gene is TRBJ2-7, the V gene TRBV30; TRBD2 aligns across 8 bases. V lost 2 bases to trimming and J lost 4 bases; unmatched junction nucleotides: 4. CDR3 length: 13 amino acids. In germline, CDR1 is GTSNPN, CDR2 SVGIG (reference sequence). The CDR3 DNA is TGTGCCTGGAGTCCGGGACTAGGGTACGAGCAGTACTTC. It encodes CAWSPGLGYEQYF.

The sample holds many counts of this clonotype. V and J are TRBV24-1 and TRBJ2-7, with 7 bases identical to TRBD2. V lost 9 bases to trimming and J lost 4 bases; unmatched junction nucleotides: 2. The CDR3 extends over 11 amino acids. Germline V gene sequence: CDR1 KGHDR, CDR2 SFDVKD. CDR3 in DNA: TGTGCCACCTCTAGCGGATACGAGCAGTACTTC. Its protein product is CATSSGYEQYF.

This clonotype was found many times. The V and J genes are TRBV30 and TRBJ2-1; TRBD1 agrees at 7 bases. J gave up 6 bases and V 8 bases, and 4 bases lay outside the gene matches. Germline values: CDR1 GTSNPN, CDR2 SVGIG (reference sequence). The CDR3 spans 11 residues. CDR3 nucleotide sequence: TGTGCCGGACAGGACTCCAATGAGCAGTTCTTC. It yields the protein CAGQDSNEQFF.

This clonotype appeared once. A much larger clonotype is one base distant, so this may be a read error. The J gene is TRBJ2-1, the V gene TRBV4-2; perhaps TRBD1 as D (6 bases). The CDR3 has 17 amino acids. CDR1 is LGHNA and CDR2 is YNFKEQ in the germline V gene. This chain's CDR3 is CACSQDPLDSLYNEQFF. For the CDR3, the DNA is TGTGCCTGCAGCCAAGATCCCTTGGACAGCCTATACAATGAGCAGTTCTTC.